What follows are 2 T cell receptor beta chains derived from one specimen sequenced in a study of T cells expressing NK-cell markers. With the 5' RACE reads reprocessed, TCRdb shows one record per CDR3 protein and no DNA. This repertoire comprises a few hundred thousand distinct CDR3 sequences; its ten largest clones make up 5.2%. The material sequenced was blood T cells: a sorted CD56 or NKG2C T cell subset, CD4+ or CD8+ T cells, or bulk PBMC T cells (not recorded which). These receptors all stem from a man aged 18-69 years in good health.

The chain recombines TRBV6-1 with TRBJ2-3; TCRdb designates TRBD2, a call that cannot be tested without DNA. This CDR3 comprises 15 residues. From germline, CDR1 is MNHNS and CDR2 SASEGT. The CDR3 here is CASSLLAGNTDTQYF.

The gene calls are TRBV25-1 and TRBJ2-5; TCRdb names TRBD2, which stays unverified in the absence of DNA. This CDR3 has 17 amino acids. CDR1 and CDR2 (germline): MGHDK, SYGVNS. The CDR3 loop reads CASSEGSGGAFGETQYF.